This T cell receptor beta chain was identified in a study of early T cells in non-severe SARS-CoV-2 infection. Study-level information: Chains were not paired, and sequencing was done on bulk RNA from unsorted whole blood.

This CDR3 is 15 amino acids long. J gave up 6 bases and V 4 bases, and 8 bases lay outside the gene matches. Germline CDR1 is LGHNA and CDR2 is YNFKEQ. The sample holds a few counts of this clonotype. Unique molecular identifiers tagged individual cDNA molecules. In TCRdb, the 5' RACE reads were re-called with MiXCR into one record per CDR3 protein. Of 98,000 or so distinct CDR3 sequences listed, about an eighth were seen once; the top ten hold 4% to 4.5%. The chain links TRBV4-2 to TRBJ2-7, with 11 bases lining up with TRBD2. This TCR came from an adult who was a healthcare worker with PCR-confirmed SARS-CoV-2 infection or an uninfected control (not recorded which). This sample comprised whole blood, obtained at baseline. CDR3 DNA: TGTGCCAGCAGCCCTCGACTAGCGGGGCCGTCCGAGCAGTACTTC. Its protein product is CASSPRLAGPSEQYF.